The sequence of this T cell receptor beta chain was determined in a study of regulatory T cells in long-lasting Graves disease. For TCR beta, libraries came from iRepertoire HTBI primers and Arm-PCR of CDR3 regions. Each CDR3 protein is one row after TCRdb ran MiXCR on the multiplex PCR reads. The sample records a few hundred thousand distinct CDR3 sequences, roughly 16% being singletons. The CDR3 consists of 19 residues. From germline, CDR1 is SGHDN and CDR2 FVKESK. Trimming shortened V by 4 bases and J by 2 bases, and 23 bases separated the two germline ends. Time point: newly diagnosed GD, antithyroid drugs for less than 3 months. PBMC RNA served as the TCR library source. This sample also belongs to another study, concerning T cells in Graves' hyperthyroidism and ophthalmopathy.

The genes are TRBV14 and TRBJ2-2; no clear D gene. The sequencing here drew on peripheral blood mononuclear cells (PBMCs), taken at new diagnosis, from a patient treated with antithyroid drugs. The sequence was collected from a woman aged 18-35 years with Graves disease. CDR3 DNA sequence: TGTGCCAGCAGCCGACGAACCTTCGACACATGGTCCAACACCGGGGAGCTGTTTTTT. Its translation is CASSRRTFDTWSNTGELFF.